This T cell receptor beta chain was obtained from a study of CXCR3-negative and CXCR3-positive naive CD8 T cells. A word on this clonotype: Its antigen remains unidentified.

CDR1 is DFQATT and CDR2 is SNEGSKA in the germline V gene (reference sequence). CDR3 length equals 13 residues. Libraries were UMI-labeled 5' RACE TRB cDNA. For each CDR3 protein, TCRdb gives one entry from its re-call of the 5' RACE reads, without DNA. Recorded here are 75,000 or so distinct CDR3 sequences; the top ten clones represent around 1.5%. Study-level results: Naive cells used TRBV-TRBJ genes in much the same way whether CXCR3-negative or CXCR3-positive; memory cells did not.

CD8+ T cell subsets were each sorted in triplicate, about 290,000 cells apiece. CD45RO-CCR7+CD27+CD95- cells counted as naive CD8+ T cells. The specimen sequenced was naive CXCR3- CD8+ T cells from blood. Described subset: CD45RO-CCR7+CD27+CD95- naive CD8+ T cells lacking CXCR3 (TNR3-). This receptor was identified in a human donor in good health. Some clones in this sample may be carry-over from other donors' samples. The chain is built from TRBV20-1 and TRBJ2-1. CDR3 loop: CSASGENYNEQFF.